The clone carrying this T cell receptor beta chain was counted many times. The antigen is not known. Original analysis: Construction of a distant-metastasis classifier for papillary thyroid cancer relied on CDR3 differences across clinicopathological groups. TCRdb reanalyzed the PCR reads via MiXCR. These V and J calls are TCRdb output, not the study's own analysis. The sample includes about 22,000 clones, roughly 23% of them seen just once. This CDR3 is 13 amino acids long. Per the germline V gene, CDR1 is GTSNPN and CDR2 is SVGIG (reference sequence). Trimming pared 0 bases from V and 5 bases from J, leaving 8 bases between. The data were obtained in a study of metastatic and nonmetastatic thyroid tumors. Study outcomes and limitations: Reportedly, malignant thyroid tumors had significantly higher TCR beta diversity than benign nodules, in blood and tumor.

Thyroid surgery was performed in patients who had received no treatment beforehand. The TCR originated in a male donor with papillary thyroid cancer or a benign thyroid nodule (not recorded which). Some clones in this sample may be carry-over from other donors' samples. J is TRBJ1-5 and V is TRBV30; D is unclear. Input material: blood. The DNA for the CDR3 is TGTGCCTGGAGTGTACGACTTGATCAGCCCCAGCATTTT. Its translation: CAWSVRLDQPQHF.